The clone carrying this T cell receptor beta chain showed up just a few times. The data stem from a study of blood T cell repertoires in COVID-19. Study summary: COVID-19 samples collected from the United States, Italy and Spain covered acute and convalescent phases. PBMCs, B-cell-depleted T cells, or T cells provided the cDNA or gDNA that made up the material.

V lost 4 bases, J lost 9 bases, and 9 bases lay in between. The length of the CDR3 is 11 residues. Germline V gene sequence: CDR1 SGHNT, CDR2 YENEEA. Authors' methods: Amplified reference gene primers provided the basis for estimating nucleated cell counts. Sequenced by immunoSEQ multiplex PCR; TCRdb stores in-frame clones only, minus some. D and trimming come from the DNA, and the V and J calls and clone size come from that table. The sample lists roughly 59,000 clones, about 72% occurring once. The V and J genes are TRBV11-3 and TRBJ1-1; D unclear. Sequenced material: peripheral blood. The TCR sequence derives from a man older than 75 with acute or convalescent COVID-19. CDR3 protein: CASSSGGKAFF. The CDR3 nucleotides read TGTGCCAGCAGCTCGGGAGGGAAAGCTTTCTTT.